These 29 T cell receptor beta chains came from one sample sequenced in a study of blood T cell repertoires in COVID-19. Repertoires were generated with immunoSEQ multiplex PCR, while TCRdb's copy carries only in-frame clones and drops some. The data contain around 310,000 clones, 80% to 90% of them singletons. Sequenced: PBMCs or T cells enriched from blood (not recorded which). The source of these receptors is a man aged 25-45 years who had recovered from COVID-19.

CDR3 DNA: TGTGCCAGCAGCTTAGAGGGGTTAGGCGGGGGTACTACAATGAGGCAGTTCTTC. Amino acids: CASSLEGLGGGTTMRQFF. The chain uses TRBV11-2 and TRBJ2-1; 7 nucleotides line up with TRBD2. The CDR3 consists of 18 residues. V dropped 0 bases and J dropped 12; count of bases not matched to a gene: 20. Germline CDR1 reads SGHAT; CDR2 reads FQNNGV.

The chain links TRBV7-9 to TRBJ1-3, with D unclear. The V and J ends lost 5 bases and 4 bases respectively, with 12 bases between them. CDR1 is SEHNR and CDR2 is FQNEAQ in the germline V gene (reference sequence). CDR3 length equals 14 residues. For the CDR3, the DNA is TGTGCCAGCAGCCACCCGGTCGTAGGAAACACCATATATTTT. Its protein product is CASSHPVVGNTIYF.

This clone was observed a single time. This rearrangement joins TRBV5-4 to TRBJ2-3; tentatively, D is TRBD1 (6 bases). In germline, CDR1 is SGHNT, CDR2 YYREEE (reference sequence). The CDR3 has 15 residues. The V end lost 4 bases, the J end lost 5 bases, and 17 bases lay between the germline ends. The CDR3 spells CASSISGEKGDTQYF. The CDR3, as DNA: TGTGCCAGCAGCATTTCAGGGGAGAAGGGAGATACGCAGTATTTT.

The chain has TRBV24-1 and TRBJ1-1; no clear D. Germline assignment: CDR1 KGHDR and CDR2 SFDVKD. V was clipped by 7 bases and J by 2 bases, with 13 bases between them. The CDR3 runs 14 residues. The CDR3 region has the DNA TGTGCCACCAGGGGAGGGTTCGAAAACACTGAAGCTTTCTTT. It is translated as CATRGGFENTEAFF.

This clone was recorded only once. The chain links TRBV27 to TRBJ2-3, with TRBD2 identical over 7 bases. CDR3 length equals 14 residues. V lost 5 bases to trimming and J lost 2 bases; unmatched junction nucleotides: 4. Germline V gives CDR1 MNHEY, CDR2 SMNVEV (reference sequence). Written as DNA, the CDR3 is TGTGCCAGCAGTAGGGGACTACACACAGATACGCAGTATTTT. Its translation is CASSRGLHTDTQYF.

The gene calls are TRBV15 and TRBJ1-2; a weak D match, TRBD1 (5 bases). V was trimmed by 2 bases and J by 6 bases, leaving 10 bases between them. CDR1 is LNHNV and CDR2 is YYDKDF in the germline V gene (reference sequence). The CDR3 spans 13 residues. The CDR3: CATSRPPGDGYTF. The CDR3, as DNA: TGTGCCACCAGCAGACCCCCGGGGGATGGCTACACCTTC.

The rearrangement links TRBV7-8 to TRBJ2-5, with a weak D call TRBD2 (7 bases). This CDR3 has 15 amino acids. Deletions cut 2 bases from V and 2 bases from J, with 12 bases between. Germline loops: CDR1 SGHVS, CDR2 FQNEAQ. The CDR3 DNA reads TGTGCCAGCAGCTTACTGGCGGGGGCGCAAGAGACCCAGTACTTC. Translating it yields CASSLLAGAQETQYF.

V and J are TRBV5-5 and TRBJ1-1, with D uncertain. V was cut by 0 bases and J by 7 bases, with 10 bases left in between. CDR1 SGHKS and CDR2 YYEKEE come from the germline V gene (reference sequence). CDR3 length: 13 amino acids. In DNA, the CDR3 is TGTGCCAGCAGCTTGGGAGCGGTTGGTGAAGCTTTCTTT. Its protein product is CASSLGAVGEAFF.

V and J are TRBV11-3 and TRBJ2-6; TRBD2 might be the D (5 bases). The germline V and J ends were trimmed by 3 bases and 0 bases, with 9 bases remaining between them. The CDR3 runs to 16 residues. Germline V gene lookup returns CDR1 SGHNT and CDR2 YENEEA. In DNA, the CDR3 is TGTGCCAGCAGCTTCCTAGGACTCTCTGGGGCCAACGTCCTGACTTTC. Protein sequence: CASSFLGLSGANVLTF.

This chain links TRBV2 with TRBJ2-7; 7 nucleotides agree with TRBD2. CDR3 length equals 15 residues. The J segment lost 5 bases and the V segment lost 2 bases, leaving 9 bases of the junction unmatched. Germline loops: CDR1 SNHLY, CDR2 FYNNEI. The CDR3 sequence: CASSEIRDGRDEQYF. The CDR3 region has the DNA TGTGCCAGCAGTGAAATAAGAGATGGGAGGGACGAGCAGTACTTC.

The V and J genes are TRBV7-9 and TRBJ1-1; TRBD1 might be the D (5 bases). CDR1 and CDR2 from the germline V gene are SEHNR and FQNEAQ (reference sequence). V was cut by 1 base and J by 10 bases, with 13 bases left in between. The CDR3 sequence is 13 residues long. The CDR3 sequence is CASSLGQLTRAFF. As DNA, the CDR3 is TGTGCCAGCAGCTTAGGACAGCTCACCCGAGCTTTCTTT.

This clone was seen only a few times. This sequence joins TRBV12-3 or TRBV12-4 and TRBJ1-6; D remains unclear. V dropped 7 bases and J dropped 7 bases, with 11 bases sitting between them. The CDR3 runs to 13 residues. The CDR3 region is CASNHLENSPLHF. In nucleotides, the CDR3 is TGTGCCAGCAATCATCTCGAGAATTCACCCCTCCACTTT.

CDR3 in amino acids: CASSITQGTPQYF. Written as DNA, the CDR3 is TGTGCCAGCAGTATCACCCAGGGGACCCCACAGTACTTC. V and J are TRBV28 and TRBJ2-7; D perhaps matches TRBD1 (6 bases). This CDR3 contains 13 residues. Deletions cut 5 bases from V and 10 bases from J, with 18 bases between. The germline V gene encodes CDR1 MDHEN and CDR2 SYDVKM. Full variable domain (outside the CDR3, taken from reference TRBV28 and TRBJ2-7): DVKVTQSSRYLVKRTGEKVFLECVQDMDHENMFWYRQDPGLGLRLIYFSYDVKMKEKGDIPEGYSVSREKKERFSLILESASTNQTSMYLCASSITQGTPQYFGPGTRLTVT.

This clone was observed a single time. The chain carries TRBV11-3 and TRBJ1-6; 9 nucleotides match TRBD1. The CDR3 loop spans 19 amino acids. CDR1 is SGHNT and CDR2 is YENEEA in the germline V gene. With 2 bases clipped from V and 9 bases from J, the junction kept 17 bases outside the gene matches. CDR3 sequence reads: CASSLLTPPGQGVGSPLHF. The CDR3 nucleotides are TGTGCCAGCAGCTTATTGACCCCCCCGGGACAGGGTGTAGGTTCACCCCTCCACTTT.

The chain has TRBV9 and TRBJ1-6; TRBD1 matches 8 bases. The germline CDR1 and CDR2 sequences are SGDLS and YYNGEE. The V gene end was trimmed by 4 bases and the J gene end by 8 bases; junction bases not matched to a gene: 8. The CDR3 runs 15 residues. The CDR3 DNA reads as TGTGCCAGCAGCTCCGAAGGGACAGGCTATTCACCCCTCCACTTT. This sequence encodes CASSSEGTGYSPLHF.

The V and J genes are TRBV5-1 and TRBJ1-2; 8 bases map to TRBD1. The CDR3 is made up of 16 amino acids. The germline V gene has CDR1 SGHRS and CDR2 YFSETQ. Unmatched junction bases numbered 5, after V lost 1 base and J lost 0 bases. In DNA form, the CDR3 reads TGCGCCAGCAGCTTGAGTTCAGGGGGCGCTAACTATGGCTACACCTTC. Translation gives CASSLSSGGANYGYTF.

This chain connects TRBV18 to TRBJ1-3, with D possibly being TRBD1 (5 bases). CDR3 length: 16 residues. Trimming removed 6 bases from V and 0 bases from J, with 15 bases in between. Germline CDR1 KGHSH, CDR2 LQKENI. CDR3 DNA: TGTGCCAGCTCTCACAGGCGCGACTCCTCTGGAAACACCATATATTTT. Its protein product is CASSHRRDSSGNTIYF.

V usage is TRBV24-1 and J usage is TRBJ2-3; 8 nucleotides match TRBD1. V shed 2 bases, J shed 8 bases, and the junction held 8 bases outside the gene matches. From germline, CDR1 is KGHDR and CDR2 SFDVKD. The CDR3 totals 15 residues. CDR3 DNA sequence: TGTGCCACCAGTGATTGGCCGGACAGGGATAGTACGCAGTATTTT. Protein product: CATSDWPDRDSTQYF.

The chain couples TRBV7-2 to TRBJ2-1; 10 bases are a match to TRBD2. The ends lost 3 bases at V and 4 bases at J; junction bases unmatched: 12. From germline, CDR1 is SGHTA and CDR2 FQGNSA. The CDR3 sequence is 18 residues long. This CDR3 is CASSFSGGANGGYNEQFF. DNA for the CDR3: TGTGCCAGCAGCTTCAGCGGGGGGGCCAATGGAGGTTACAATGAGCAGTTCTTC. The variable domain in full, completed from reference TRBV7-2 and TRBJ2-1, reads GAGVSQSPSNKVTEKGKDVELRCDPISGHTALYWYRQSLGQGLEFLIYFQGNSAPDKSGLPSDRFSAERTGGSVSTLTIQRTQQEDSAVYLCASSFSGGANGGYNEQFFGPGTRLTVL.

The genes are TRBV28 and TRBJ1-4; 7 bases fit TRBD1. V trimming: 5 bases; J trimming: 1 base; junction bases outside the gene matches: 4. CDR3 length: 15 amino acids. Germline V CDR1 and CDR2: MDHEN, SYDVKM. CDR3 nucleotides: TGTGCCAGCAGTATAAACAGGGGAACTAATGAAAAACTGTTTTTT. Amino acid sequence: CASSINRGTNEKLFF.

The gene calls are TRBV9 and TRBJ1-6; D unclear. CDR1 and CDR2 from the germline V gene are SGDLS and YYNGEE. V was trimmed by 2 bases and J by 6 bases, leaving 6 bases between them. The CDR3 is made up of 13 amino acids. This chain's CDR3 is CASSVSGNSPLHF. The CDR3 DNA reads as TGTGCCAGCAGCGTTTCGGGTAATTCACCCCTCCACTTT.

The rearrangement uses TRBV6-1 and TRBJ1-5, with TRBD1 matching over 12 bases. The CDR3 sequence is 17 residues long. CDR1 and CDR2 from the germline V gene are MNHNS and SASEGT. Trimming at V came to 3 bases and at J to 6 bases, leaving 9 bases not matched to a gene. CDR3 sequence (DNA): TGTGCCAGCAGTGAGGGGACAGGGGGCGGCGGAGGTCAGCCCCAGCATTTT. Its protein product is CASSEGTGGGGGQPQHF.

The rearrangement links TRBV27 to TRBJ1-5; 8 bases are a match to TRBD1. CDR3 size: 16 residues. The V segment lost 0 bases and the J segment 4 bases; nucleotides outside the gene matches: 5. Germline lookup yields CDR1 MNHEY and CDR2 SMNVEV (reference sequence). This CDR3 is CASSLSTDRGNQPQHF. The CDR3 nucleotides are TGTGCCAGCAGTTTATCCACAGACAGGGGAAATCAGCCCCAGCATTTT.

The V and J genes are TRBV7-9 and TRBJ1-4; D is undetermined. The ends were cut back, 0 bases at V and 7 bases at J, with 6 bases in the middle. CDR3 size: 13 residues. Germline CDR1 reads SEHNR; CDR2 reads FQNEAQ (reference sequence). The chain's CDR3 is CASSLASGEKLFF. In DNA, the CDR3 is TGTGCCAGCAGCTTAGCTAGTGGTGAAAAACTGTTTTTT.

The V call is TRBV7-9, the J call TRBJ1-6; 8 bases map to TRBD1. The J segment lost 7 bases and the V segment lost 4 bases, leaving 12 bases of the junction unmatched. The CDR3 runs to 17 residues. Germline CDR1 SEHNR, CDR2 FQNEAQ (reference sequence). Here the CDR3 reads CASSSRTGTVSNSPLHF. The DNA for the CDR3 is TGTGCCAGCAGCTCTCGGACAGGGACCGTTTCAAATTCACCCCTCCACTTT.

The chain links TRBV2 to TRBJ1-2, with 7 bases aligning to TRBD1. V lost 4 bases, J lost 0 bases, and 5 bases stayed unmatched. Per the germline V gene, CDR1 is SNHLY and CDR2 is FYNNEI. The CDR3 has 15 amino acids. In DNA, the CDR3 is TGTGCCAGCAGTGTATTGACAGGGTCTAACTATGGCTACACCTTC. Translating gives CASSVLTGSNYGYTF.

This clone was observed a handful of times. The chain joins TRBV30 to TRBJ1-2; 8 nucleotides agree with TRBD1. The trim removed 8 bases at V and 7 bases at J, leaving 6 bases unmatched. From germline, CDR1 is GTSNPN and CDR2 SVGIG (reference sequence). CDR3 length: 11 residues. DNA of the CDR3: TGTGCCCAATACACAGGGGGTGGCTACACCTTC. Protein sequence: CAQYTGGGYTF.

Turning to this clone: Other DNA sequences from this sample encode an identical CDR3 as well. The chain uses TRBV7-9 and TRBJ2-3; D possibly corresponds to TRBD2 (5 bases). The germline gives CDR1 SEHNR, CDR2 FQNEAQ (reference sequence). Deletions cut 5 bases from V and 1 base from J, with 13 bases between. This CDR3 has 15 residues. CDR3 sequence (DNA): TGTGCCAGCAGCCTCGGTGTCGGGGGCACAGATACGCAGTATTTT. Encoded protein: CASSLGVGGTDTQYF.

The rearrangement joins TRBV11-2 to TRBJ2-3, with 7 bases matching TRBD2. Germline V gene lookup returns CDR1 SGHAT and CDR2 FQNNGV. The CDR3 consists of 18 residues. V dropped 5 bases and J dropped 0; count of bases not matched to a gene: 14. CDR3 bases: TGTGCCAGCAGCGACCGCCCTATGACGGGGGGTAGCACAGATACGCAGTATTTT. Protein: CASSDRPMTGGSTDTQYF.